The 5 T cell receptor beta chains listed next were all sequenced from one sample in a study of T-cell memory formation after mild COVID-19. TCRdb re-called the 5' RACE reads through MiXCR, storing one row per CDR3 protein. The sample has over 400,000 distinct CDR3 sequences, 23% seen once. The source material was PBMCs or a T cell subset sorted from them (not recorded which). These receptors were taken from an adult woman who had mild COVID-19 (a few samples of this study predate the infection). Cell type and time point are not known.

This clonotype was observed a handful of times. This rearrangement joins TRBV5-5 to TRBJ2-1, with no clear D. V was trimmed by 1 base and J by 6 bases, leaving 11 bases between them. Germline-derived CDR1 and CDR2 are SGHKS and YYEKEE (reference sequence). The CDR3 consists of 14 residues. The chain's CDR3 is CASSLRTVPNEQFF. DNA of the CDR3: TGTGCCAGCAGCTTGAGGACCGTTCCCAATGAGCAGTTCTTC.

This clonotype has only a few counts. CDR3 protein: CASSEAYTQYF. The CDR3 nucleotides are TGTGCCAGCAGTGAAGCGTATACGCAGTATTTT. This chain connects TRBV6-1 to TRBJ2-3; D remains unclear. The germline V and J ends were trimmed by 0 bases and 7 bases, with 2 bases remaining between them. Germline CDR1 and CDR2: MNHNS and SASEGT. This CDR3 is 11 amino acids long.

The CDR3: CAWSLSAGGSDTQYF. The CDR3 coding sequence is TGTGCCTGGAGTCTTTCGGCGGGAGGTTCAGATACGCAGTATTTT. The J gene is TRBJ2-3, the V gene TRBV30; 8 bases align to TRBD2. Unmatched junction bases numbered 8, after V lost 2 bases and J lost 4 bases. Per the germline V gene, CDR1 is GTSNPN and CDR2 is SVGIG (reference sequence). CDR3 size: 15 residues.

The chain links TRBV12-3 or TRBV12-4 to TRBJ2-7, with D possibly TRBD1 on 6 matching bases. The CDR3 spans 14 residues. Trimming took off 7 bases at V and 0 bases at J, with 13 bases between the two ends. Here the CDR3 reads CASTAGQSSYEQYF. In DNA form, the CDR3 reads TGTGCCAGCACCGCAGGACAGAGCTCCTACGAGCAGTACTTC.

Ten or more counts support this clonotype. The chain employs TRBV12-3 or TRBV12-4 and TRBJ1-3; a weak D match, TRBD1 (5 bases). Trimming removed 5 bases from V and 0 bases from J, with 17 bases in between. The CDR3 sequence is 17 residues long. Here the CDR3 DNA reads TGTGCCAGCAGTAGATCGGACATGGGGTTCTCTGGAAACACCATATATTTT. Translated, it gives CASSRSDMGFSGNTIYF.